This T cell receptor (beta chain) was identified during a study of blood T cell repertoires in COVID-19. Turning to the study itself: Sample material is recorded as cDNA or gDNA derived from T cells, B-cell-depleted T cells, or PBMCs.

The CDR3 totals 19 residues. The V end was cut by 5 bases, the J end by 2 bases, with 28 bases between. Germline values: CDR1 MGHRA, CDR2 YSYEKL. Some clones are missing from TCRdb's copy, which holds only in-frame ones; the method was immunoSEQ multiplex PCR. Of tens of thousands of clones detected, approximately 83% appear once; the ten largest clones hold roughly a tenth. The rearrangement uses TRBV4-1 and TRBJ2-7; D possibly corresponds to TRBD2 (6 bases). Sequenced material: peripheral blood. The sequence derives from a man aged 25-45 years with COVID-19, enrolled during active disease. CDR3 bases: TGCGCCAGCAGCGACCAAACCGGGTCGGCTTTGAGGGAGGCCTACGAGCAGTACTTC. Translation gives CASSDQTGSALREAYEQYF.